This T cell receptor beta chain was identified in a study of a mutant IDH1 vaccine in newly diagnosed glioma. About the study: Patients were started on vaccination 4-6 weeks after radiotherapy alone, or with temozolomide cycles. Treated patients, averaging roughly 40 years, were around 62% male and around 38% female. The earlier regimen, radiotherapy, temozolomide, or both, was most often both.

Only in-frame clones appear in the TCRdb table, and some are missing; sequencing was by immunoSEQ multiplex PCR. The sample includes about 59,000 clones, 83% of them seen just once. Regarding this clone: Its specificity is not known.

As to time point: week 47, end of study. In the vaccine, a single dose held 300 ug of the mutant IDH1 20-mer peptide, along with topical imiquimod. Donors' newly diagnosed IDH1-mutant WHO grade 3 or 4 astrocytomas lacked nuclear ATRX. In germline, CDR1 is LNHDA, CDR2 SQIVND (reference sequence). This CDR3 spans 13 amino acids. V was pared by 5 bases and J by 6 bases, with 3 bases of the junction left unmatched. The sequencing used PBMCs, collected from a glioma patient whose treatment included an IDH1 peptide vaccine. The origin of this receptor is a man between 25 and 39 years old with glioma. This chain joins TRBV19 and TRBJ2-3, with TRBD1 matching over 9 bases. This chain's CDR3 is CASSSTGGDTQYF. Written as DNA, the CDR3 is TGTGCCAGTAGTTCGACAGGGGGGGATACGCAGTATTTT.